This is a list of T cell receptor beta chains from one sample in a study of vaccination and CD4 T cells after COVID-19. TCRdb reanalysed the PCR reads using MiXCR and keeps one entry per CDR3 protein. Among a few thousand distinct CDR3 sequences listed, around half were seen once. The antigens for these receptors are not known. What was sequenced was CD4+ T cells from blood, cultured in vitro. The origin of the receptors is a human donor who had recovered from COVID-19. CDR3s include the opening cysteine and the closing phenylalanine or tryptophan. The D gene is left open where the match is weak. Clone size is stated in some rows and not others, as once, few, many or a class when expanded.

>TRBV20-1|-|TRBJ2-3|-
TGCAGTGCCCCCCCGGCGGCCTATGCTAGCACAGATGCGCAGTATTTT
CSAPPAAYASTDAQYF
>TRBV10-3|TRBD2|TRBJ2-5|large
TGTGCCACCCTGGACTCCGGGGGGGAGACCCAGTACTTC
CATLDSGGETQYF
>TRBV7-3|TRBD2|TRBJ2-3|-
TGTGCCAGCAGCTTAACGCGGGAGTCCGCAGATACGCAGTATTTT
CASSLTRESADTQYF
>TRBV6-5|-|TRBJ2-6|-
TGTGCCAGCAGTTCGTCAGGGGCTGGGGCCAACGTCCTGACTTTC
CASSSSGAGANVLTF
>TRBV7-8|-|TRBJ2-5|-
TGTGCCAGCAGCTTAGATTGGGAGGAGACCCAGTACTTC
CASSLDWEETQYF
>TRBV7-6|-|TRBJ1-3|-
TGTGCCAGCAGCTTAGGGCCGAGTTACTCTGGAAACACCATATATTTT
CASSLGPSYSGNTIYF
>TRBV20-1|TRBD2|TRBJ2-3|few
TGCAGTGCTAGAGTCCCTAGCGGGAGCACAGATACGCAGTATTTT
CSARVPSGSTDTQYF
>TRBV29-1|-|TRBJ1-2|-
TGCAGCGTTGAAGACAGGACCTCTTATGGCTACACCTTC
CSVEDRTSYGYTF
>TRBV7-3|-|TRBJ2-3|-
TGTGCCAGCAGCTTAGGTCATCAACTAGGCTTGGATACGCAGTATTTT
CASSLGHQLGLDTQYF
>TRBV12-3/TRBV12-4|TRBD1|TRBJ1-1|-
TGTGCCAGCAGACCGGGACAGGGGTTCACTGAAGCTTTCTTT
CASRPGQGFTEAFF
>TRBV1|-|TRBJ2-3|-
TGCACCAGCAGCCAAGCCCTTACTAGCGGGGGCGCGAATAGCACAGATACGCAGTATTTT
CTSSQALTSGGANSTDTQYF
>TRBV28|-|TRBJ1-5|-
TGTGCCAGCAGTTTAATGGACAGTCCTAATCAGCCCCAGCATTTT
CASSLMDSPNQPQHF
>TRBV5-1|-|TRBJ2-1|-
TGCGCCTGCGGGGCCGACCTAGATAATGAGCAGTTCTTC
CACGADLDNEQFF
>TRBV7-6|-|TRBJ1-5|few
TGTGCCAGCAGCTTAGACGGGAATCAGCCCCAGCATTTT
CASSLDGNQPQHF
>TRBV7-2|-|TRBJ2-3|few
TGTGCCAGCAGCTTCAGGTGGACCACGGCGGCAGATACGCAGTATTTT
CASSFRWTTAADTQYF
>TRBV15|-|TRBJ1-6|-
TGTGCCACCAGCAGAGATCGCCCGGGCTATAATTCACCCCTCCACTTT
CATSRDRPGYNSPLHF
>TRBV11-2|-|TRBJ2-7|-
TGTGCCAGCAGACCCACGGCCTCCTACGAGCAGTACTTC
CASRPTASYEQYF
>TRBV27|-|TRBJ2-7|-
TGTGCCAGCAGCGCCGGGCCACGCAGGGAGCAGTACTTC
CASSAGPRREQYF
>TRBV5-1|-|TRBJ2-1|-
TGCGCCTGCGGGGCCGACCCAGATAATGAGCAGTTCTTC
CACGADPDNEQFF
>TRBV20-1|-|TRBJ2-5|-
TGCAGTGCTAGAGCGGGGTTACAAGAGACCCGGTACTTC
CSARAGLQETRYF
>TRBV6-1|TRBD2|TRBJ2-2|few
TGTGCCAGCATGTGGGGTAGCGGGAGTAAGGGCACCGGGGAGCTGTTTTTT
CASMWGSGSKGTGELFF
>TRBV6-2/TRBV6-3|-|TRBJ2-7|-
TGTGCCAGCAGAGACTGGTACTACGAGCAGTACTTC
CASRDWYYEQYF
>TRBV6-5|-|TRBJ1-5|large
TGTGCCAGCAGTTCCCGCTTCTTGTTTGGGCCCCAGCATTTT
CASSSRFLFGPQHF
>TRBV2|TRBD1|TRBJ2-2|few
TGTGCCAGCACGTTGGACAGGGGGGGCACCGGGGAGCTGTTTTTT
CASTLDRGGTGELFF
>TRBV20-1|-|TRBJ2-3|large
TGCAGTGCTAGGTTATCTCAGCAGCAGTATTTT
CSARLSQQQYF
>TRBV6-5|-|TRBJ2-7|-
TGTGCCAGCAGTTACCGAACGAGCGGAACCTCCTACGAGCAGTACTTC
CASSYRTSGTSYEQYF
>TRBV18|-|TRBJ2-3|-
TGTGCCAGCTCACGTAACGGCGGGGCGTACACAGATACGCAGTATTTT
CASSRNGGAYTDTQYF
>TRBV6-5|-|TRBJ2-7|few
TGTGCCAGCAGTTACGGGGATGGGGGGTACGAGCAGTACTTC
CASSYGDGGYEQYF
>TRBV6-1|-|TRBJ2-3|few
TGTGCCAGCAGTGATGTCACTAGAGATACGCAGTATTTT
CASSDVTRDTQYF
>TRBV7-2|-|TRBJ1-2|few
TGTGCCAGCAGCCCCCCCCCGGGGAGCAGTGTCGGCTACACCTTC
CASSPPPGSSVGYTF
>TRBV20-1|-|TRBJ2-1|-
TGCAGTGCTAGAGATCCCCTTAACTCCTACAATGAGCAGTTCTTC
CSARDPLNSYNEQFF
>TRBV30|TRBD2|TRBJ2-4|-
TGTGCCTGGAGTATTAGCGGGGGGATTGACATTCAGTACTTC
CAWSISGGIDIQYF
>TRBV11-2|-|TRBJ1-3|-
TGTGCCAGCAGCTCAACCCAATCTGGAAACACCATATATTTT
CASSSTQSGNTIYF
>TRBV6-1|TRBD1|TRBJ2-3|-
TGTGCCAGCAGTCCCGGGACAGGGGGTGTCATAGATACGCAGTATTTT
CASSPGTGGVIDTQYF
>TRBV15|TRBD2|TRBJ2-7|-
TGTGCCACCAGCAGACTTGGGGCGGGAGTGAGTGAGCAGTACTTC
CATSRLGAGVSEQYF
>TRBV2|TRBD2|TRBJ2-3|-
TGTGCCAGCAGTCCGACTAGCGGGAGGTCATCGGATACGCAGTATTTT
CASSPTSGRSSDTQYF
>TRBV4-3|TRBD1|TRBJ2-5|-
TGCGCCAGCTCGGACAGGGTACAAGAGACCCAGTACTTC
CASSDRVQETQYF
>TRBV6-2/TRBV6-3|-|TRBJ1-1|-
TGTGCCAGCAGTTATTTTCCGGGCACTGAAGCTTTCTTT
CASSYFPGTEAFF
>TRBV6-1|-|TRBJ1-2|-
TGTGCCAGCAGTCATAGAAACTATGGCTACACCTTC
CASSHRNYGYTF
>TRBV20-1|-|TRBJ1-1|-
TGCAGTGCTAGAAACAGGTTAGGGAACACTGAAGCTTTCTTT
CSARNRLGNTEAFF
>TRBV20-1|-|TRBJ1-2|-
TGCAGTGCTAGAGCTGGGTCCTATGGCTACACCTTC
CSARAGSYGYTF
>TRBV2|-|TRBJ1-6|few
TGTGCCAGCAGTGAGACAGGAGCTTCTTCACCCCTCCACTTT
CASSETGASSPLHF
>TRBV3-1|-|TRBJ2-4|-
TGTGCCAGCAGCCAACGAGGGTATGGCATTCAGTACTTC
CASSQRGYGIQYF
>TRBV5-1|TRBD1|TRBJ1-2|-
TGCGCCAGCAGCTTGGGTAACAGGGGGACGTTTGGAGGGTATGGCTACACCTTC
CASSLGNRGTFGGYGYTF
>TRBV9|-|TRBJ1-2|medium-sized
TGTGCCAGCAGCGCCGGGACACTTGAAGCTGGCTACACCTTC
CASSAGTLEAGYTF
>TRBV7-9|TRBD1|TRBJ2-5|-
TGTGCCAGCAGCTTAGGGACAGGGGGCCCACAAGAGACCCAGTACTTC
CASSLGTGGPQETQYF
>TRBV5-4|-|TRBJ2-7|-
TGTGCCAGCAGCTTAAGGGGCGCGTCCTACGAGCAGTACTTC
CASSLRGASYEQYF
>TRBV12-3/TRBV12-4|-|TRBJ1-1|few
TGTGCCAGCAGTTTAACTCGGTCGAACACTGAAGCTTTCTTT
CASSLTRSNTEAFF
>TRBV20-1|TRBD1|TRBJ2-3|few
TGCAGTGCGGAGGAAATCAGGGGGTTGGACACAGATACGCAGTATTTT
CSAEEIRGLDTDTQYF
>TRBV5-8|TRBD2|TRBJ2-3|-
TGTGCCAGCAGCGTAGGACTAGGGTGGCGACGCACAGATACGCAGTATTTT
CASSVGLGWRRTDTQYF